What follows are 15 T cell receptor beta chains derived from one specimen sequenced in a study of CD8 T cells in Susac syndrome. With random hexamers, roughly 0.45 to 1 ug RNA was reverse transcribed. Via MiXCR, TCRdb re-called the immunoSEQ multiplex PCR reads, giving one row per CDR3 protein. Of 150,000 to 200,000 distinct CDR3 sequences in the sample, around 94% were seen once. Sequenced sample: CD4+ T cells from PBMCs. All receptors come from a human donor in good health.

The V call is TRBV5-1, the J call TRBJ2-1, with 9 bases fitting TRBD1. After removal of 4 bases from V and 5 bases from J, the junction contained 4 bases not matched to a gene. The CDR3 has 14 amino acids. CDR1 and CDR2 from the germline V gene are SGHRS and YFSETQ. CDR3 DNA: TGCGCCAGCAGCCGGACAGGGGTAGACAATGAGCAGTTCTTC. Translation gives CASSRTGVDNEQFF.

This chain joins TRBV18 and TRBJ2-5; 9 bases match TRBD1. V trimming: 3 bases; J trimming: 9 bases; junction bases outside the gene matches: 5. This CDR3 spans 13 amino acids. CDR1 and CDR2 from the germline V gene are KGHSH and LQKENI. CDR3 sequence (DNA): TGTGCCAGCTCACCGCCGGGACAGGGCGCCCAGTACTTC. Amino acid sequence: CASSPPGQGAQYF.

This chain connects TRBV4-1 to TRBJ2-7; D is ambiguous. The CDR3 totals 13 residues. Germline CDR1 reads MGHRA; CDR2 reads YSYEKL. Trimming took off 0 bases at V and 2 bases at J, with 5 bases between the two ends. The CDR3 spells CASSQELAYEQYF. The CDR3 coding sequence is TGCGCCAGCAGCCAAGAACTCGCCTACGAGCAGTACTTC.

This chain joins TRBV5-1 and TRBJ1-2, with no clear D. V was pared by 1 base and J by 8 bases, with 12 bases between. The CDR3 covers 13 residues. Germline-derived CDR1 and CDR2 are SGHRS and YFSETQ. The CDR3 reads CASSLRSAGGYTF. The CDR3 nucleotides are TGCGCCAGCAGCTTGCGGTCAGCGGGGGGCTACACCTTC. Looking up the rest from reference TRBV5-1 and TRBJ1-2 gives the full variable domain: KAGVTQTPRYLIKTRGQQVTLSCSPISGHRSVSWYQQTPGQGLQFLFEYFSETQRNKGNFPGRFSGRQFSNSRSEMNVSTLELGDSALYLCASSLRSAGGYTFGSGTRLTVV.

The rearrangement joins TRBV4-3 to TRBJ1-5, with a possible D match to TRBD1 (6 bases). The CDR3 runs 18 residues. The V gene lost 0 bases and the J gene lost 1 base, with 16 bases spanning the gap. CDR1 is LGHNA and CDR2 is YSLEER in the germline V gene. The CDR3 is CASSQDPQGSGSNQPQHF. The DNA of the CDR3 is TGCGCCAGCAGCCAAGACCCACAGGGCTCGGGAAGCAATCAGCCCCAGCATTTT.

This chain uses TRBV7-9 with TRBJ1-6, with no clear D. CDR3 length: 14 residues. Germline V gene lookup returns CDR1 SEHNR and CDR2 FQNEAQ (reference sequence). V gave up 7 bases and J gave up 10 bases, with 17 bases separating them. CDR3 in amino acids: CASNPEGTKSPLHF. Written as DNA, the CDR3 is TGTGCCAGCAACCCCGAGGGCACCAAGTCACCCCTCCACTTT. Full variable domain (outside the CDR3, taken from reference TRBV7-9 and TRBJ1-6): DTGVSQNPRHKITKRGQNVTFRCDPISEHNRLYWYRQTLGQGPEFLTYFQNEAQLEKSRLLSDRFSAERPKGSFSTLEIQRTEQGDSAMYLCASNPEGTKSPLHFGNGTRLTVT.

The CDR3 sequence: CASSVGAGTSGVYEQFF. The CDR3, as DNA: TGTGCCAGCAGCGTAGGGGCCGGGACTAGCGGGGTTTATGAGCAGTTCTTC. The chain is built from TRBV9 and TRBJ2-1, with TRBD2 identical over 13 bases. The CDR3 sequence is 17 residues long. V dropped 0 bases and J dropped 8; count of bases not matched to a gene: 8. Germline V gene sequence: CDR1 SGDLS, CDR2 YYNGEE. Together with reference TRBV9 and TRBJ2-1, the CDR3 gives the full variable domain: DSGVTQTPKHLITATGQRVTLRCSPRSGDLSVYWYQQSLDQGLQFLIQYYNGEERAKGNILERFSAQQFPDLHSELNLSSLELGDSALYFCASSVGAGTSGVYEQFFGPGTRLTVL.

V and J are TRBV29-1 and TRBJ1-2, with a possible D match to TRBD1 (5 bases). Germline V gene sequence: CDR1 SQVTM, CDR2 ANQGSEA. Between the trimmed V and J ends, which lost 1 base and 4 bases, there was a span of 10 bases. The CDR3 contains 13 residues. The CDR3 DNA is TGCAGCGTTGAAGTAGAAGGGGTCTATGGCTACACCTTC. As protein: CSVEVEGVYGYTF.

This chain links TRBV5-6 with TRBJ1-1; no definite D call. The CDR3 has 11 residues. Germline CDR1 SGHDT, CDR2 YYEEEE. V dropped 3 bases and J dropped 4 bases, with 4 bases sitting between them. The CDR3 loop is CASSYGTEAFF. The CDR3 nucleotides are TGTGCCAGCAGCTACGGCACTGAAGCTTTCTTT.

The gene calls are TRBV20-1 and TRBJ1-1, with TRBD1 matching 9 bases. With V trimmed by 4 bases and J by 4 bases, 4 bases remained unmatched. This CDR3 comprises 13 residues. CDR1 is DFQATT, CDR2 SNEGSKA, per germline (reference sequence). CDR3: CSAKGQGSTEAFF. CDR3 DNA: TGCAGTGCTAAGGGACAGGGAAGCACTGAAGCTTTCTTT.

V is TRBV20-1 and J is TRBJ2-3; possibly TRBD1 or TRBD2 for D (5 bases each). This CDR3 contains 14 residues. Per germline, CDR1 DFQATT and CDR2 SNEGSKA (reference sequence). V gave up 6 bases and J gave up 2 bases, with 15 bases separating them. CDR3 loop: CSALPGTVTDTQYF. The DNA for the CDR3 is TGCAGTGCCCTCCCCGGGACGGTCACAGATACGCAGTATTTT.

This chain connects TRBV7-2 to TRBJ2-7; the match to TRBD1 covers 10 bases. CDR1 is SGHTA and CDR2 is FQGNSA in the germline V gene. V dropped 5 bases and J dropped 6; count of bases not matched to a gene: 7. The CDR3 contains 14 residues. The CDR3 loop reads CASSPGTGAREQYF. The CDR3 DNA sequence: TGTGCCAGCAGCCCTGGGACAGGGGCCCGCGAGCAGTACTTC.

This chain joins TRBV7-8 and TRBJ2-3; 8 nucleotides agree with TRBD2. Per germline, CDR1 SGHVS and CDR2 FQNEAQ. The CDR3 length is 17 residues. The V and J ends lost 4 bases and 3 bases, in that order; junction bases with no gene match: 12. CDR3 nucleotides: TGTGCCAGCAGCTCGTATCAAGCGGGGGCCAGGACAGATACGCAGTATTTT. This translates into CASSSYQAGARTDTQYF.

This chain uses TRBV6-5 with TRBJ2-2; possible D gene TRBD2, 6 bases. V dropped 8 bases and J dropped 2 bases, with 12 bases sitting between them. The CDR3 extends over 14 amino acids. From germline, CDR1 is MNHEY and CDR2 SVGAGI. The CDR3 here is CASGAGPNTGELFF. DNA of the CDR3: TGTGCCAGCGGTGCGGGGCCTAACACCGGGGAGCTGTTTTTT.

The chain is built from TRBV27 and TRBJ2-1, with 12 bases that match TRBD2. The germline V gene has CDR1 MNHEY and CDR2 SMNVEV (reference sequence). Trimming removed 6 bases from V and 2 bases from J; junction bases left unmatched: 2. The CDR3 is 15 residues long. The CDR3 loop is CASRSSGGAYNEQFF. The CDR3 coding sequence is TGTGCCAGCAGATCTAGCGGGGGGGCCTACAATGAGCAGTTCTTC.